The present T cell receptor beta chain was sequenced within a study of blood T cell repertoires in COVID-19. From germline, CDR1 is MNHEY and CDR2 SVGAGI. With V trimmed by 6 bases and J by 11 bases, 7 bases remained unmatched. The length of the CDR3 is 12 residues. This clone came up a few times. Libraries were prepared by immunoSEQ multiplex PCR; TCRdb keeps only in-frame clonotypes and omits some of them. The data show 150,000 or so clones, around 83% seen once. Among Cohort 3 donors, those recovered had two negative PCRs, clearance, or symptom resolution. This TCR came from a man in his forties or fifties who had recovered from COVID-19. Sequences were obtained from PBMCs or T cells enriched from blood (not recorded which). The rearrangement links TRBV6-5 to TRBJ1-1, with TRBD1 identical over 9 bases. In nucleotides, the CDR3 is TGTGCCAGCAGGGACAGGGGATTATGGGCTTTCTTT. This gives the protein CASRDRGLWAFF.